A single sample is the source of the 17 T cell receptor beta chains below, sequenced in a study of T cells expressing NK-cell markers. No DNA is given; TCRdb re-called the 5' RACE reads and lists each CDR3 protein once. The table lists about 160,000 distinct CDR3 sequences. The sequencing input was blood T cells: a sorted CD56 or NKG2C T cell subset, CD4+ or CD8+ T cells, or bulk PBMC T cells (not recorded which). Source of these receptors: a man aged 18 to 70 in good health.

The chain links TRBV7-6 to TRBJ2-1; TCRdb outputs TRBD2, but without DNA this stays unchecked. Germline V gene data show CDR1 as SGHVS and CDR2 as FNYEAQ. This CDR3 region has 16 residues. CDR3 region: CATSRTSGGVLDEQFF.

The genes are TRBV28 and TRBJ2-5; the TCRdb D gene call, TRBD1, has no DNA to confirm it. The germline gives CDR1 MDHEN, CDR2 SYDVKM. This CDR3 comprises 17 residues. The CDR3 protein is CASSPIIYGDRQETQYF.

The rearrangement links TRBV25-1 to TRBJ2-3; the TCRdb call, TRBD2, lacks DNA for checking. The germline V gene encodes CDR1 MGHDK and CDR2 SYGVNS. The CDR3 is made up of 15 amino acids. Here the CDR3 reads CASSEGSLGTDTQYF.

The chain links TRBV6-1 to TRBJ1-5. CDR3 length equals 15 residues. The V gene's germline CDR1 is MNHNS and CDR2 SASEGT. The CDR3 is CASSDYGVGSQPQHF.

The chain joins TRBV2 to TRBJ1-6; TCRdb reports TRBD1, a call that lacks DNA to check it against. The CDR3 runs 14 residues. Germline CDR1 reads SNHLY; CDR2 reads FYNNEI. The CDR3 spells CASSNTGWNSPLHF.

V is TRBV13 and J is TRBJ2-5; the D gene TCRdb calls, TRBD1, cannot be checked with no DNA. Germline lookup yields CDR1 PRHDT and CDR2 FYEKMQ (reference sequence). The CDR3 has 14 amino acids. Here the CDR3 reads CASSATAAQETQYF.

CDR3 amino acids: CATSLTDTQYF. The genes are TRBV15 and TRBJ2-3. The CDR3 contains 11 residues. CDR1 is LNHNV and CDR2 is YYDKDF in the germline V gene (reference sequence).

This chain uses TRBV28 with TRBJ2-7; TCRdb outputs TRBD1, but without DNA this stays unchecked. From germline, CDR1 is MDHEN and CDR2 SYDVKM. The CDR3 length is 14 residues. The CDR3 sequence is CASSLAGVTYEQYF. Supplemented by reference TRBV28 and TRBJ2-7, the full variable domain reads DVKVTQSSRYLVKRTGEKVFLECVQDMDHENMFWYRQDPGLGLRLIYFSYDVKMKEKGDIPEGYSVSREKKERFSLILESASTNQTSMYLCASSLAGVTYEQYFGPGTRLTVT.

Here the CDR3 reads CASSPQTGFVNVLTF. This chain links TRBV7-6 with TRBJ2-6; TCRdb names TRBD1, which stays unverified in the absence of DNA. The germline CDR1 and CDR2 sequences are SGHVS and FNYEAQ. The CDR3 has 15 residues.

The chain links TRBV7-8 to TRBJ1-1; there is no DNA to check the TCRdb D call of TRBD1. CDR1 and CDR2 (germline): SGHVS, FQNEAQ. There are 14 residues in the CDR3. CDR3 residues: CASSLGTANTEAFF.

The chain is built from TRBV4-1 and TRBJ2-1; TCRdb reports TRBD1, a call that lacks DNA to check it against. The germline V gene encodes CDR1 MGHRA and CDR2 YSYEKL. The length of the CDR3 is 17 residues. The CDR3 here is CASSQVPQGLNYNEQFF.

The V call is TRBV7-9, the J call TRBJ2-3; TCRdb's D call, TRBD2, is unchecked because there is no DNA. The CDR3 is 14 amino acids. Germline CDR1 and CDR2: SEHNR and FQNEAQ (reference sequence). The CDR3 loop is CAPAAAMGTDTQYF.

This sequence joins TRBV5-1 and TRBJ1-1; TCRdb selects TRBD1, and the lack of DNA leaves this call unchecked. The length of the CDR3 is 13 residues. Germline V gene lookup returns CDR1 SGHRS and CDR2 YFSETQ. The CDR3 protein is CASRPVSDTEAFF.

V and J are TRBV6-1 and TRBJ2-1; the TCRdb D gene call, TRBD1, has no DNA to confirm it. This CDR3 has 13 residues. Germline loops: CDR1 MNHNS, CDR2 SASEGT. The CDR3 sequence is CASRDRGWDEQFF.

CDR3: CASSAQTGGIEKLFF. The chain employs TRBV7-9 and TRBJ1-4; TCRdb's D call of TRBD1 is untestable without DNA. The germline V gene has CDR1 SEHNR and CDR2 FQNEAQ (reference sequence). The CDR3 sequence is 15 residues long.

The chain recombines TRBV11-2 with TRBJ2-5; TCRdb's D call of TRBD2 is untestable without DNA. In germline, CDR1 is SGHAT, CDR2 FQNNGV. The CDR3 contains 15 residues. The CDR3 is CASSPLTLNPETQYF.

The chain is built from TRBV2 and TRBJ2-3; TCRdb picks TRBD1, but there is no DNA to check that call. The CDR3 is 15 residues long. Germline assignment: CDR1 SNHLY and CDR2 FYNNEI. This CDR3 is CASSVRGRLGDTQYF.